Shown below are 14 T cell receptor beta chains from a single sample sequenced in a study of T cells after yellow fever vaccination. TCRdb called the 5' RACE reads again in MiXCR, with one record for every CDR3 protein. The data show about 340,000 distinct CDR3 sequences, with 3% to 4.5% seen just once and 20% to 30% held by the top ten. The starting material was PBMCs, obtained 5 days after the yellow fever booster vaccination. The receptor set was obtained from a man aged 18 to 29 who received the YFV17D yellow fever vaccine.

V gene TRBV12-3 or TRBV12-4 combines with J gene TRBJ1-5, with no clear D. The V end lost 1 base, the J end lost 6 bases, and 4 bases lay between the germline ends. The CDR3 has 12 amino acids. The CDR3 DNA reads TGTGCCAGCAGTTTAGAAATTCAGCCCCAGCATTTT. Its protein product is CASSLEIQPQHF.

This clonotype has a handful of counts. The CDR3 loop reads CASSLGPGVNTEAFF. DNA for the CDR3: TGTGCCAGCAGCTTAGGCCCAGGGGTGAACACTGAAGCTTTCTTT. The rearrangement uses TRBV7-3 and TRBJ1-1, with D tentatively TRBD1 (6 bases). From germline, CDR1 is SGHTA and CDR2 FQGTGA. V was cut by 2 bases and J by 0 bases, with 10 bases left in between. CDR3 length: 15 amino acids.

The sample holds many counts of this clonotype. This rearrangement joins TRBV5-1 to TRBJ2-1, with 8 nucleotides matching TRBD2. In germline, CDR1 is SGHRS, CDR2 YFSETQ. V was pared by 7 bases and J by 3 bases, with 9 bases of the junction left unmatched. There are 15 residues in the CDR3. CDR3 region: CASGPGGGFYNEQFF. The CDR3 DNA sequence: TGCGCCAGCGGCCCTGGCGGGGGGTTCTACAATGAGCAGTTCTTC.

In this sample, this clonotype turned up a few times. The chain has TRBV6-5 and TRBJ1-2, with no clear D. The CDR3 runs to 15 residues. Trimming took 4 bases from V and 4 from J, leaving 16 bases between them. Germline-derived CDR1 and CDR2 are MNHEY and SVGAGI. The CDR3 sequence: CASSLRRPLGYGYTF. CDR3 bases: TGTGCCAGCAGTTTACGCAGGCCCCTAGGCTATGGCTACACCTTC.

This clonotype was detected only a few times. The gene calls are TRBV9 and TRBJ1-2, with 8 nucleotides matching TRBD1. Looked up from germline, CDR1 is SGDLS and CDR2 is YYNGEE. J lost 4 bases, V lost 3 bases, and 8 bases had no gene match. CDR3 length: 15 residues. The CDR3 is CASSATGGSVYGYTF. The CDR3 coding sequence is TGTGCCAGCAGCGCCACAGGGGGTTCGGTCTATGGCTACACCTTC.

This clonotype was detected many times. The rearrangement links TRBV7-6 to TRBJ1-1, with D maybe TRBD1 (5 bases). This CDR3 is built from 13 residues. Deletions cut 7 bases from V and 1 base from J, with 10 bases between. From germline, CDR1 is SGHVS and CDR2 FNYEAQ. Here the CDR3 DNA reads TGTGCCAGCACTCGGGGGACGAACACTGAAGCTTTCTTT. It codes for CASTRGTNTEAFF. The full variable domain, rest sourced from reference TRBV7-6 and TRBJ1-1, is GAGVSQSPRYKVTKRGQDVALRCDPISGHVSLYWYRQALGQGPEFLTYFNYEAQQDKSGLPNDRFSAERPEGSISTLTIQRTEQRDSAMYRCASTRGTNTEAFFGQGTRLTVV.

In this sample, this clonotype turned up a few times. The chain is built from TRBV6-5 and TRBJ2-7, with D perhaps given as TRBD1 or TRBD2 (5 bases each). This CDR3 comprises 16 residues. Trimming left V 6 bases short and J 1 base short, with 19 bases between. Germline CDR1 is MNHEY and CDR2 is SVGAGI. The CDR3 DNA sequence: TGTGCCAGCAGCCCACTCATGGGACGGGCATCCTACGAGCAGTACTTC. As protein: CASSPLMGRASYEQYF.

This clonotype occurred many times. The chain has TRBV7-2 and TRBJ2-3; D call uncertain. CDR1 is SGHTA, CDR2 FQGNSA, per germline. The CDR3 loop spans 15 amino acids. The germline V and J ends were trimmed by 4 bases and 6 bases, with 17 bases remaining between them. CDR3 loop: CASSSSRVGADTQYF. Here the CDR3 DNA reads TGTGCCAGCAGCTCGTCCCGGGTAGGAGCGGATACGCAGTATTTT.

The CDR3: CASQPEGGSYEQYF. The CDR3, as DNA: TGTGCCAGCCAGCCCGAAGGGGGATCCTACGAGCAGTACTTC. V usage is TRBV6-5 and J usage is TRBJ2-7; tentative D call: TRBD1 (6 bases). The germline V and J ends were trimmed by 8 bases and 1 base, with 15 bases remaining between them. Germline-derived CDR1 and CDR2 are MNHEY and SVGAGI. There are 14 residues in the CDR3.

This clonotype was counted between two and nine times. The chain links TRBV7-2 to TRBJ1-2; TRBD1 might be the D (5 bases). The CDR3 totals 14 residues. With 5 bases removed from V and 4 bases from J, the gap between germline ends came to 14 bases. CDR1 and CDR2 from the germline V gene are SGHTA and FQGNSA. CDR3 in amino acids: CASSPETGFYGYTF. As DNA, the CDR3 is TGTGCCAGCAGCCCCGAAACAGGATTCTATGGCTACACCTTC.

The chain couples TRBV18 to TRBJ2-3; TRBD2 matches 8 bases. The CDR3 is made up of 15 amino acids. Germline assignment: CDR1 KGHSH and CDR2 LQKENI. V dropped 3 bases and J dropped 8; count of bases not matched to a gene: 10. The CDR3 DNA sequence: TGTGCCAGCTCACCCCCTACGGGGGGGTCAGTTACGCAGTATTTT. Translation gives CASSPPTGGSVTQYF. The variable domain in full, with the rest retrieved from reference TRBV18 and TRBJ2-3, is NAGVMQNPRHLVRRRGQEARLRCSPMKGHSHVYWYRQLPEEGLKFMVYLQKENIIDESGMPKERFSAEFPKEGPSILRIQQVVRGDSAAYFCASSPPTGGSVTQYFGPGTRLTVL.

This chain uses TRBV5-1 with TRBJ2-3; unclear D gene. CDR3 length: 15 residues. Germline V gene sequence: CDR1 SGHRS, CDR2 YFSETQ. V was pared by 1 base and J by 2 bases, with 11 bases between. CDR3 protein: CASSLISYHTDTQYF. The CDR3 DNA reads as TGCGCCAGCAGCTTGATCTCGTATCACACAGATACGCAGTATTTT.

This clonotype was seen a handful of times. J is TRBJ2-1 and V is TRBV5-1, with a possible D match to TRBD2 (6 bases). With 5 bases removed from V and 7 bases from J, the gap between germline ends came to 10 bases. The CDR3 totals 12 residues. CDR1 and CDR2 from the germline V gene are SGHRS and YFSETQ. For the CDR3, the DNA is TGCGCCAGCAGATCCGGGGGTAATGAGCAGTTCTTC. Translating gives CASRSGGNEQFF. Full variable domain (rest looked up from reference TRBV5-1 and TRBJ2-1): KAGVTQTPRYLIKTRGQQVTLSCSPISGHRSVSWYQQTPGQGLQFLFEYFSETQRNKGNFPGRFSGRQFSNSRSEMNVSTLELGDSALYLCASRSGGNEQFFGPGTRLTVL.

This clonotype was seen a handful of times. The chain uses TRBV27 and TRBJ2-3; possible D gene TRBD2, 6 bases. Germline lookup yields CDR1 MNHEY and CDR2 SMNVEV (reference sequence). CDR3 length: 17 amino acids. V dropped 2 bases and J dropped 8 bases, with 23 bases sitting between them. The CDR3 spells CASSLISWDSALGTQYF. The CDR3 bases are TGTGCCAGCAGTTTAATTTCCTGGGACTCTGCCCTGGGTACGCAGTATTTT.